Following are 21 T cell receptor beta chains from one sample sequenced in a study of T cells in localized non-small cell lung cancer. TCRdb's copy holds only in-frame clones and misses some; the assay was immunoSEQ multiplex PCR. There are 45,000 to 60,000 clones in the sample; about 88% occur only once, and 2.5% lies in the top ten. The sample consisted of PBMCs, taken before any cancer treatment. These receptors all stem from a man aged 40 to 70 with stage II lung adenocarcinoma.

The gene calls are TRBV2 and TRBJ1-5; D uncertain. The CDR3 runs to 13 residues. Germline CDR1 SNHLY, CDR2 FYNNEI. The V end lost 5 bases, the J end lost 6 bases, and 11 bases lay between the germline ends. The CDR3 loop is CASSSLFGQPQHF. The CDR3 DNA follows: TGTGCCAGCAGTTCCCTTTTTGGTCAGCCCCAGCATTTT.

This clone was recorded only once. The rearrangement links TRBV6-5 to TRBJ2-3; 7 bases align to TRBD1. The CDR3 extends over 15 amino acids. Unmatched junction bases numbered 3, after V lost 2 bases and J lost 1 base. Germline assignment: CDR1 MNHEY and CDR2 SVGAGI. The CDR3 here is CASSYGTEGTDTQYF. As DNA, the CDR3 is TGTGCCAGCAGTTACGGGACAGAGGGCACAGATACGCAGTATTTT.

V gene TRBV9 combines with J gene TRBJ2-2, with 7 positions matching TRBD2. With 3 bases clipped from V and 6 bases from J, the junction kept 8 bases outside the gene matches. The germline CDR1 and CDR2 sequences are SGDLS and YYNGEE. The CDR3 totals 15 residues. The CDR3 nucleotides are TGTGCCAGCAGCGCAGCATCTGGGAGGGCCGGGGAGCTGTTTTTT. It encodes CASSAASGRAGELFF.

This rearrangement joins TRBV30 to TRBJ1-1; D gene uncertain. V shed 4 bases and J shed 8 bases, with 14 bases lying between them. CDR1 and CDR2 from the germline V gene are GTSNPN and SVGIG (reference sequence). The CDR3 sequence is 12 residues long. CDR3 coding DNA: TGTGCCTGGATGGGATCAGAACAGGAAGCTTTCTTT. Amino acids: CAWMGSEQEAFF.

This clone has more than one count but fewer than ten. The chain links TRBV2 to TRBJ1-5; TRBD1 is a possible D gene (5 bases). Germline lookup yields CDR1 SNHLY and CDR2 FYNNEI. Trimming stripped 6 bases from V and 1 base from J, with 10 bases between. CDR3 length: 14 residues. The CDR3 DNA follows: TGTGCCAGCAGGGGGGGTTGGAGCAATCAGCCCCAGCATTTT. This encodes CASRGGWSNQPQHF.

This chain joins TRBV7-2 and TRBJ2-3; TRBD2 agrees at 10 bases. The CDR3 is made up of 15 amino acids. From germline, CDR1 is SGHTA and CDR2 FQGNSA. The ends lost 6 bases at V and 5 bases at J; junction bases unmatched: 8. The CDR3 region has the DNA TGTGCCAGCAGGCCAGCGGGGGGGCCGAAAGATACGCAGTATTTT. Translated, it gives CASRPAGGPKDTQYF.

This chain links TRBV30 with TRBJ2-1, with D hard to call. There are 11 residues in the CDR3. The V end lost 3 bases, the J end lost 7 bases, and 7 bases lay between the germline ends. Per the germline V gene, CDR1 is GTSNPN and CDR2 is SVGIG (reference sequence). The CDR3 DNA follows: TGTGCCTGGAGGGGCAGGAATGAGCAGTTCTTC. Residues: CAWRGRNEQFF. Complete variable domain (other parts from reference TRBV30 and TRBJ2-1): SQTIHQWPATLVQPVGSPLSLECTVEGTSNPNLYWYRQAAGRGLQLLFYSVGIGQISSEVPQNLSASRPQDRQFILSSKKLLLSDSGFYLCAWRGRNEQFFGPGTRLTVL.

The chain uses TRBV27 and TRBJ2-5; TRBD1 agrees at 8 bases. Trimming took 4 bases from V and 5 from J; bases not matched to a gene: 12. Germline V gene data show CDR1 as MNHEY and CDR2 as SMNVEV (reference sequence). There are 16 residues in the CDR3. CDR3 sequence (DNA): TGTGCCAGCAGTTCCCTCGACAGGGGTTCTGGGGAGACCCAGTACTTC. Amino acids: CASSSLDRGSGETQYF.

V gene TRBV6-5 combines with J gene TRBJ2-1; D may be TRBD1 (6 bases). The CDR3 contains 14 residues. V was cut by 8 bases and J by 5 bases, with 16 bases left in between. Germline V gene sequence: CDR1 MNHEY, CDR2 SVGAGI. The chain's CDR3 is CASALHRADNEQFF. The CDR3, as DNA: TGTGCCAGCGCACTCCACAGGGCCGACAATGAGCAGTTCTTC.

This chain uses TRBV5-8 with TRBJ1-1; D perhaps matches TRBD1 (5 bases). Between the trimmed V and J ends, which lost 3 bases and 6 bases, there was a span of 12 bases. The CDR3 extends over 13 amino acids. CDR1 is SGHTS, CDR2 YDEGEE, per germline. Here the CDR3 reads CASSSGGIAEAFF. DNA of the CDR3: TGTGCCAGCAGCTCGGGGGGAATAGCTGAAGCTTTCTTT.

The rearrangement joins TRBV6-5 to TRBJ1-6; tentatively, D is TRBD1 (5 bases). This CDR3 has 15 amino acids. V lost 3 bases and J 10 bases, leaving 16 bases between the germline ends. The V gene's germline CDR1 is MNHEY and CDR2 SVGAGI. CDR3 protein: CASSYGGGFRSPLHF. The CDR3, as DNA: TGTGCCAGCAGTTATGGCGGGGGTTTTAGGTCACCCCTCCACTTT.

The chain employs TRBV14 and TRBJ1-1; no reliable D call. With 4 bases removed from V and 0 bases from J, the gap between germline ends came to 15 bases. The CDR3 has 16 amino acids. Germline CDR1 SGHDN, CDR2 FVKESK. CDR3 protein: CASSLAGVLMNTEAFF. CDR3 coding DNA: TGTGCCAGCAGCCTAGCCGGGGTCCTAATGAACACTGAAGCTTTCTTT.

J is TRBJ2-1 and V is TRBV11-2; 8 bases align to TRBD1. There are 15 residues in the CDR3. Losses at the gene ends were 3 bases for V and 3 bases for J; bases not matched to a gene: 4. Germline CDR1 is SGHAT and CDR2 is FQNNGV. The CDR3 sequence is CASSLGTGLYNEQFF. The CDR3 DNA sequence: TGTGCCAGCAGCTTGGGGACAGGACTCTACAATGAGCAGTTCTTC. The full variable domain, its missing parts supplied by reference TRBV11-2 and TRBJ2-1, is EAGVAQSPRYKIIEKRQSVAFWCNPISGHATLYWYQQILGQGPKLLIQFQNNGVVDDSQLPKDRFSAERLKGVDSTLKIQPAKLEDSAVYLCASSLGTGLYNEQFFGPGTRLTVL.

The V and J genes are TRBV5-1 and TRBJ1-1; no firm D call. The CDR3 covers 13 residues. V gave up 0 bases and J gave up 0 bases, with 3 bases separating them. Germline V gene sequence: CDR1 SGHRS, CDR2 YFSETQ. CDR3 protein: CASSLDLNTEAFF. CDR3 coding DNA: TGCGCCAGCAGCTTGGATTTGAACACTGAAGCTTTCTTT.

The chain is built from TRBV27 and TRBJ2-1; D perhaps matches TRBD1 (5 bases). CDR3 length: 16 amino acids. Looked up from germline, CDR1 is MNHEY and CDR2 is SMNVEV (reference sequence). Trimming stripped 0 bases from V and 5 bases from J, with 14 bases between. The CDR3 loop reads CASSLSIGAGDNEQFF. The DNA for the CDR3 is TGTGCCAGCAGTTTATCGATAGGGGCTGGCGACAATGAGCAGTTCTTC.

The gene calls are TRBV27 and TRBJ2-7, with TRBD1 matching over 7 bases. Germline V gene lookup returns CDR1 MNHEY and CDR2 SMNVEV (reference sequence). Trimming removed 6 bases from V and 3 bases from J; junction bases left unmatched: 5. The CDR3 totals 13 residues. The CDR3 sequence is CASRTGQSYEQYF. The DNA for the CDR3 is TGTGCCAGCAGAACGGGACAGAGCTACGAGCAGTACTTC.

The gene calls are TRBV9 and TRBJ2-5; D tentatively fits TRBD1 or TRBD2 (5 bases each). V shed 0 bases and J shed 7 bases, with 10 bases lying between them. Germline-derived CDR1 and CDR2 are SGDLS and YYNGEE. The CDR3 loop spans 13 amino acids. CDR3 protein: CASSVGGTGTQYF. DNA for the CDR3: TGTGCCAGCAGCGTAGGAGGGACGGGGACCCAGTACTTC.

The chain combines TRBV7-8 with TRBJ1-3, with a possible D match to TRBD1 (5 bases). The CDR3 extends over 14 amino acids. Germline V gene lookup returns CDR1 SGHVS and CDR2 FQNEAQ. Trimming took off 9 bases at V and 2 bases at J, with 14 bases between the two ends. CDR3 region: CASRRELTGNTIYF. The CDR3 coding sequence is TGTGCCAGTCGCAGGGAGCTCACTGGAAACACCATATATTTT. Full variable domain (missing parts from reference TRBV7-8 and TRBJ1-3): GAGVSQSPRYKVAKRGQDVALRCDPISGHVSLFWYQQALGQGPEFLTYFQNEAQLDKSGLPSDRFFAERPEGSVSTLKIQRTQQEDSAVYLCASRRELTGNTIYFGEGSWLTVV.

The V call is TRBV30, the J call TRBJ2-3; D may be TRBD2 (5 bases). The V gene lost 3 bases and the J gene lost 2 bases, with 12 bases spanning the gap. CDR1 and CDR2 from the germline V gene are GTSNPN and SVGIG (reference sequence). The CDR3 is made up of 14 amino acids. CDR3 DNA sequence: TGTGCCTGGAGGGCGGGCTACAACACAGATACGCAGTATTTT. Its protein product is CAWRAGYNTDTQYF.

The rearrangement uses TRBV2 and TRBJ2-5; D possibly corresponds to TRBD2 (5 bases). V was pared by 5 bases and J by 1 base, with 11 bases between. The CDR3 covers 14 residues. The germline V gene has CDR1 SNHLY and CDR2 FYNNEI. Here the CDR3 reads CASSQEVRQETQYF. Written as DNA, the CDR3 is TGTGCCAGCAGTCAGGAGGTTCGCCAAGAGACCCAGTACTTC.

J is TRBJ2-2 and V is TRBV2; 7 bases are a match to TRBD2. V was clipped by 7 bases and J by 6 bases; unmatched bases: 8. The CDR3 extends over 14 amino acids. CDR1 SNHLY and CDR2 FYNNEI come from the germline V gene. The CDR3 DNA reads TGTGCCAGCACGGGGGGTGATAATGCCGGGGAGCTGTTTTTT. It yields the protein CASTGGDNAGELFF.